The 30 T cell receptor beta chains given below trace back to one sample, sequenced in a study of cytomegalovirus exposure and HLA in healthy donors. TCRdb's table, derived via immunoSEQ multiplex PCR, lists solely in-frame clones and lacks some. The sample lists some 240,000 clones; around 87% were seen once. Sequenced material: PBMCs. These receptors all come from a woman between 18 and 29 years old in good health and CMV-seropositive.

In the case of this clone: It may be a read error: a sequence one base away is much more abundant. Within the sample, other DNA sequences also encode this same CDR3. This chain links TRBV27 with TRBJ2-7, with TRBD2 matching 14 bases. The ends lost 5 bases at V and 6 bases at J; junction bases unmatched: 3. The CDR3 has 14 residues. CDR1 is MNHEY, CDR2 SMNVEV, per germline (reference sequence). The CDR3 DNA reads as TGTGCCAGCAGTCCGGGACTAGCGGGAGCCGAGCAGTACTTC. Encoded protein: CASSPGLAGAEQYF.

This clone was seen a single time. J is TRBJ1-2 and V is TRBV12-5; D is perhaps TRBD1 (5 bases). Germline V lookup: CDR1 LGHNT, CDR2 FRNRAP. The CDR3 sequence is 15 residues long. V lost 6 bases and J lost 5, with 19 bases in between. The CDR3 reads CASGTPRQGAYGYTF. In DNA, the CDR3 is TGTGCTAGTGGCACCCCTAGGCAGGGCGCTTATGGCTACACCTTC.

A few counts support this clone. J is TRBJ2-2 and V is TRBV7-9; tentative D call: TRBD1 (6 bases). This CDR3 has 15 residues. The V end was cut by 8 bases, the J end by 0 bases, with 13 bases between. CDR1 is SEHNR and CDR2 is FQNEAQ in the germline V gene (reference sequence). The CDR3 here is CASLRGGTNTGELFF. DNA of the CDR3: TGTGCCAGCCTGCGAGGGGGAACGAACACCGGGGAGCTGTTTTTT.

This rearrangement joins TRBV27 to TRBJ2-7; maybe TRBD2 (6 bases). The CDR3 length is 15 residues. V gave up 5 bases and J gave up 2 bases, with 16 bases separating them. The germline gives CDR1 MNHEY, CDR2 SMNVEV (reference sequence). CDR3 coding DNA: TGTGCCAGCAGTACAGGACGGGAGCGAGCCTACGAGCAGTACTTC. Translation gives CASSTGRERAYEQYF.

In its sample, this clone was seen once. V and J are TRBV28 and TRBJ1-2; weak D call: TRBD1 (6 bases). The CDR3 length is 16 residues. From germline, CDR1 is MDHEN and CDR2 SYDVKM. V lost 2 bases and J 0 bases, leaving 13 bases between the germline ends. This chain's CDR3 is CASSLNREYSNYGYTF. The CDR3 coding sequence is TGTGCCAGCAGTTTAAACAGGGAGTACTCTAACTATGGCTACACCTTC.

About this clone itself: The DNA is omitted, as the CDR3 cannot be located on it reliably, and the CDR3 follows TCRdb's listing. This chain links TRBV21-1 with TRBJ2-2; the listed D gene, TRBD2, was not tested against the DNA. TRBV21-1 is a listed pseudogene. From its first to its last residue, the CDR3 has 17 amino acids. CDR3: CASSKVAGGNNTGELFF.

V gene TRBV5-4 combines with J gene TRBJ2-1; the D gene is possibly TRBD1 (6 bases). V was clipped by 0 bases and J by 10 bases, with 8 bases between them. This CDR3 spans 12 amino acids. Germline lookup yields CDR1 SGHNT and CDR2 YYREEE (reference sequence). The CDR3 nucleotides are TGTGCCAGCAGCTTGGGGGGGCGGGAGCAGTTCTTC. Translated, it gives CASSLGGREQFF. The full variable domain, with the rest looked up from reference TRBV5-4 and TRBJ2-1, is ETGVTQSPTHLIKTRGQQVTLRCSSQSGHNTVSWYQQALGQGPQFIFQYYREEENGRGNFPPRFSGLQFPNYSSELNVNALELDDSALYLCASSLGGREQFFGPGTRLTVL.

This clone was seen only once. The chain combines TRBV9 with TRBJ2-3; perhaps TRBD2 as D (5 bases). The germline CDR1 and CDR2 sequences are SGDLS and YYNGEE. This CDR3 has 13 residues. Trimming shortened V by 6 bases and J by 4 bases, and 12 bases separated the two germline ends. The chain's CDR3 is CASTEGSPDTQYF. DNA of the CDR3: TGTGCCAGCACCGAGGGCTCCCCAGATACGCAGTATTTT.

V and J are TRBV5-1 and TRBJ2-2, with TRBD2 matching over 10 bases. V was clipped by 5 bases and J by 1 base; unmatched bases: 2. This CDR3 comprises 15 residues. Germline V gives CDR1 SGHRS, CDR2 YFSETQ. CDR3 coding DNA: TGCGCCAGCAGATTAGCGGGAGGGAACACCGGGGAGCTGTTTTTT. Residues: CASRLAGGNTGELFF.

J is TRBJ2-1 and V is TRBV7-2, with 7 bases aligning to TRBD2. After removal of 3 bases from V and 12 bases from J, the junction contained 5 bases not matched to a gene. Per germline, CDR1 SGHTA and CDR2 FQGNSA. The CDR3 spans 12 residues. CDR3 bases: TGTGCCAGCAGCTTGGGGGGGTCAGGGCAGTTCTTC. This encodes CASSLGGSGQFF.

V is TRBV27 and J is TRBJ2-5; 7 bases line up with TRBD2. The CDR3 is made up of 14 amino acids. Per germline, CDR1 MNHEY and CDR2 SMNVEV (reference sequence). The trim removed 3 bases at V and 5 bases at J, leaving 6 bases unmatched. DNA of the CDR3: TGTGCCAGCAGTTTGGGAGGGCCTACGGAGACCCAGTACTTC. It specifies CASSLGGPTETQYF.

This chain uses TRBV18 with TRBJ1-1; 7 bases map to TRBD1. The junction had 6 bases not matched to a gene; V was cut back by 5 bases and J by 3 bases. This CDR3 is 14 amino acids long. The germline V gene has CDR1 KGHSH and CDR2 LQKENI. The CDR3, as DNA: TGTGCCAGCTCAATCCTAGACAGGGACACTGAAGCTTTCTTT. This translates into CASSILDRDTEAFF. Full variable domain (outside the CDR3, taken from reference TRBV18 and TRBJ1-1): NAGVMQNPRHLVRRRGQEARLRCSPMKGHSHVYWYRQLPEEGLKFMVYLQKENIIDESGMPKERFSAEFPKEGPSILRIQQVVRGDSAAYFCASSILDRDTEAFFGQGTRLTVV.

The chain couples TRBV19 to TRBJ1-1, with D hard to call. The CDR3 length is 14 residues. CDR1 LNHDA and CDR2 SQIVND come from the germline V gene (reference sequence). V was cut by 4 bases and J by 1 base, with 10 bases left in between. The CDR3 DNA follows: TGTGCCAGTAGTACAACAGATTGGAACACTGAAGCTTTCTTT. Translated, it gives CASSTTDWNTEAFF.

The chain uses TRBV9 and TRBJ2-7; TRBD1 agrees at 7 bases. With V trimmed by 3 bases and J by 9 bases, 9 bases remained unmatched. CDR3 size: 13 residues. The germline gives CDR1 SGDLS, CDR2 YYNGEE. CDR3 region: CASSEHTGATQYF. The CDR3 DNA sequence: TGTGCCAGCAGCGAACACACAGGGGCAACGCAGTACTTC.

V and J are TRBV30 and TRBJ1-1, with a weak D call TRBD1 (6 bases). The V gene lost 4 bases and the J gene lost 4 bases, with 16 bases spanning the gap. Germline V gene data show CDR1 as GTSNPN and CDR2 as SVGIG (reference sequence). The CDR3 is made up of 14 amino acids. The CDR3 loop reads CAWNRRGGTTEAFF. In DNA, the CDR3 is TGTGCCTGGAATAGGAGGGGGGGGACCACTGAAGCTTTCTTT.

The chain uses TRBV10-3 and TRBJ2-1, with D perhaps TRBD1 (6 bases). CDR3 length equals 12 residues. CDR1 is ENHRY and CDR2 is SYGVKD in the germline V gene. Trimming shortened V by 3 bases and J by 8 bases, and 8 bases separated the two germline ends. The CDR3 reads CAISEQGDEQFF. In DNA form, the CDR3 reads TGTGCCATCAGTGAACAGGGCGATGAGCAGTTCTTC.

This clone was observed a single time. This chain links TRBV4-2 with TRBJ2-1, with 15 bases fitting TRBD2. The V gene's germline CDR1 is LGHNA and CDR2 YNFKEQ. Unmatched junction bases numbered 2, after V lost 0 bases and J lost 8 bases. This CDR3 has 16 amino acids. The CDR3 DNA is TGTGCCAGCAGCCAAGAGGGACTAGCGGGGGGATATGAGCAGTTCTTC. It encodes CASSQEGLAGGYEQFF.

This clone was recorded once. The chain joins TRBV27 to TRBJ1-5; possible D gene TRBD1, 6 bases. The CDR3 runs to 15 residues. Between the trimmed V and J ends, which lost 2 bases and 6 bases, there was a span of 14 bases. Germline loops: CDR1 MNHEY, CDR2 SMNVEV (reference sequence). In nucleotides, the CDR3 is TGTGCCAGCAGTTTAAGGCCAGGGGCAGGTCAGCCCCAGCATTTT. Translated, it gives CASSLRPGAGQPQHF.

V usage is TRBV2 and J usage is TRBJ2-3, with D possibly TRBD2 on 6 matching bases. This CDR3 contains 14 residues. V shed 7 bases and J shed 2 bases, with 13 bases lying between them. Germline lookup yields CDR1 SNHLY and CDR2 FYNNEI. The CDR3 loop reads CASKIGGNTDTQYF. As DNA, the CDR3 is TGTGCCAGCAAAATCGGCGGGAACACAGATACGCAGTATTTT. Full variable domain (rest looked up from reference TRBV2 and TRBJ2-3): EPEVTQTPSHQVTQMGQEVILRCVPISNHLYFYWYRQILGQKVEFLVSFYNNEISEKSEIFDDQFSVERPDGSNFTLKIRSTKLEDSAMYFCASKIGGNTDTQYFGPGTRLTVL.

The chain is built from TRBV6-5 and TRBJ2-3, with D perhaps matching TRBD1 (5 bases). Trimming took off 1 base at V and 4 bases at J, with 12 bases between the two ends. This CDR3 is built from 15 residues. Per the germline V gene, CDR1 is MNHEY and CDR2 is SVGAGI. CDR3: CASSYFCRDADTQYF. The CDR3 DNA sequence: TGTGCCAGCAGTTACTTCTGCAGGGATGCAGATACGCAGTATTTT.

The V call is TRBV30, the J call TRBJ2-3, with 9 nucleotides matching TRBD2. V gave up 5 bases and J gave up 1 base; unmatched junction bases: 4. This CDR3 has 14 amino acids. Looked up from germline, CDR1 is GTSNPN and CDR2 is SVGIG (reference sequence). The chain's CDR3 is CAWASGARTDTQYF. The CDR3 DNA reads TGTGCCTGGGCTAGCGGGGCCCGCACAGATACGCAGTATTTT.

V and J are TRBV11-3 and TRBJ2-7, with D tentatively TRBD2 (5 bases). This CDR3 has 14 amino acids. The germline gives CDR1 SGHNT, CDR2 YENEEA. The germline V and J ends were trimmed by 5 bases and 3 bases, with 14 bases remaining between them. The CDR3 region is CASSPPGDRYEQYF. CDR3 sequence (DNA): TGTGCCAGCAGCCCTCCCGGGGATCGCTACGAGCAGTACTTC.

The V gene is TRBV19, the J gene TRBJ1-2; perhaps TRBD1 as D (6 bases). This CDR3 has 14 residues. From germline, CDR1 is LNHDA and CDR2 SQIVND (reference sequence). Trimming cost V 4 bases and J 5 bases, with 14 bases left between them. The CDR3 protein is CASSSSGRGYGYTF. DNA of the CDR3: TGTGCCAGTAGTAGTTCAGGCAGGGGATATGGCTACACCTTC.

This clone showed up just once. This chain joins TRBV6-5 and TRBJ1-3, with 9 bases aligning to TRBD1. V gave up 6 bases and J gave up 6 bases; unmatched junction bases: 9. The germline gives CDR1 MNHEY, CDR2 SVGAGI. CDR3 length equals 15 residues. Written as DNA, the CDR3 is TGTGCCAGCAGATCACAGGGGGCTGGGGAAAACACCATATATTTT. Translating it yields CASRSQGAGENTIYF.

This chain joins TRBV19 and TRBJ1-2; 7 bases are a match to TRBD1. CDR1 is LNHDA and CDR2 is SQIVND in the germline V gene (reference sequence). The ends lost 5 bases at V and 4 bases at J; junction bases unmatched: 10. This CDR3 has 15 amino acids. The CDR3 is CASSPRGDDGYGYTF. The CDR3 coding sequence is TGTGCCAGTAGTCCCAGGGGGGACGACGGCTATGGCTACACCTTC.

This clone occurred once. The V call is TRBV7-9, the J call TRBJ2-1, with TRBD2 matching 13 bases. Germline-derived CDR1 and CDR2 are SEHNR and FQNEAQ (reference sequence). V shed 7 bases and J 8 bases; nucleotides not matched to a gene: 5. The CDR3 has 14 amino acids. As DNA, the CDR3 is TGTGCCAGCACTCGTACTAGCGGGAGGGATGAGCAGTTCTTC. Its translation: CASTRTSGRDEQFF.

The rearrangement joins TRBV2 to TRBJ2-1; possible D gene TRBD1, 6 bases. CDR3 length: 17 residues. Germline V gene data show CDR1 as SNHLY and CDR2 as FYNNEI. V was trimmed by 4 bases and J by 8 bases, leaving 24 bases between them. The CDR3 loop is CASSGMGALQKYDEQFF. DNA for the CDR3: TGTGCCAGCAGTGGGATGGGGGCCCTCCAAAAGTACGATGAGCAGTTCTTC.

This chain joins TRBV10-3 and TRBJ1-5; D is unclear. The V end lost 4 bases, the J end lost 0 bases, and 10 bases lay between the germline ends. The CDR3 consists of 15 residues. Germline V CDR1 and CDR2: ENHRY, SYGVKD. The CDR3 sequence is CAISGRGTSNQPQHF. The CDR3, as DNA: TGTGCCATCAGTGGGCGGGGAACTAGCAATCAGCCCCAGCATTTT.

The chain links TRBV27 to TRBJ2-7; D gene unclear. The V gene lost 0 bases and the J gene lost 3 bases, with 12 bases spanning the gap. CDR3 size: 15 residues. Germline loops: CDR1 MNHEY, CDR2 SMNVEV (reference sequence). DNA for the CDR3: TGTGCCAGCAGTTTATCTTGGCAGTTCCACTACGAGCAGTACTTC. This encodes CASSLSWQFHYEQYF.

The chain joins TRBV4-2 to TRBJ2-1; D might be TRBD2 (6 bases). The CDR3 is 16 residues long. V lost 0 bases, J lost 6 bases, and 15 bases lay in between. CDR1 and CDR2 from the germline V gene are LGHNA and YNFKEQ. The CDR3 protein is CASSQDLIGSSNEQFF. The CDR3 bases are TGTGCCAGCAGCCAAGATCTTATCGGGAGCTCCAATGAGCAGTTCTTC.